The rows below give T cell receptor beta chains drawn from one sample of a study of early T cells in non-severe SARS-CoV-2 infection. TCRdb processed the 5' RACE reads anew with MiXCR; each CDR3 protein has one entry. Among some 120,000 distinct CDR3 sequences listed, about 15% were seen once. Sequencing input: whole blood. The origin of the receptors is an adult who was a healthcare worker with PCR-confirmed SARS-CoV-2 infection or an uninfected control (not recorded which). CDR3s include the opening cysteine and the closing phenylalanine or tryptophan. Each record gives: clone size, V gene, D gene, J gene, CDR3 DNA, CDR3 protein. A D gene is named only where the DNA matches it firmly. Clone size is stated in some rows and not others, as once, few, many or a class when expanded.

>few|TRBV5-1|-|TRBJ2-5
TGCGCCAGCAAGGGGGTGTCTAGGGAGCGGGGCCAAGAGACCCAGTACTTC
CASKGVSRERGQETQYF
>-|TRBV10-2|-|TRBJ2-7
TGCGCCAGCAGTGTGGGGAGTTTCGCCGAGCAGTACTTC
CASSVGSFAEQYF
>few|TRBV7-3|TRBD2|TRBJ2-1
TGTGCCAGCAGCCACTCCGGGACTAGCGGGGGGGGTGAGCAGTTCTTC
CASSHSGTSGGGEQFF
>few|TRBV3-1|TRBD2|TRBJ2-5
TGTGCCAGCAGGTCCACCGGGACTAGCAAAGAGACCCAGTACTTC
CASRSTGTSKETQYF
>-|TRBV12-3/TRBV12-4|-|TRBJ1-2
TGTGCCAGCAGTTCCCAGGGTAACTATGGCTACACCTTC
CASSSQGNYGYTF
>-|TRBV20-1|-|TRBJ1-4
TGCAGTGCCACCCCCACTGCAACTAATGAAAAACTGTTTTTT
CSATPTATNEKLFF
>-|TRBV5-5|-|TRBJ2-3
TGTGCCAGCAGCTTGCGGACCGGTACGCAGTATTTT
CASSLRTGTQYF
>few|TRBV20-1|-|TRBJ1-6
TGCAGTGCTAGAGCAAGGGGCACTCTTAATTCACCCCTCCACTTT
CSARARGTLNSPLHF
>-|TRBV7-9|-|TRBJ1-3
TGTGCCAGCAGCAGACAGGCCCCCTCTGGAAACACCATATATTTT
CASSRQAPSGNTIYF
>-|TRBV6-2/TRBV6-3|TRBD2|TRBJ2-5
TGTGCCAGCAGTCCGAAGCGGGGGGCCGTGATGCAGTACTTC
CASSPKRGAVMQYF
>few|TRBV11-2|TRBD1|TRBJ2-1
TGTGCCAGCAGCCGCCTCCGGGACAGGGTACGGAATGAGCAGTTCTTC
CASSRLRDRVRNEQFF
>few|TRBV12-3/TRBV12-4|TRBD2|TRBJ2-3
TGTGCCAGCAGCAGGACTAGCAGCCTAGGGCAGTATTTT
CASSRTSSLGQYF
>few|TRBV5-1|TRBD2|TRBJ2-3
TGCGCCAGCAGCTTGCGGGGGGGATTAGATACGCAGTATTTT
CASSLRGGLDTQYF
>-|TRBV4-2|-|TRBJ2-4
TGTGCCAGCAGCCAAGCCGGACAGCAGAAAAACATTCAGTACTTC
CASSQAGQQKNIQYF
>many|TRBV7-6|TRBD2|TRBJ2-5
TGTGCCAGCAGCTCTTTAGCGGGGGGCCGGGAGACCCAGTACTTC
CASSSLAGGRETQYF
>many|TRBV12-3/TRBV12-4|-|TRBJ1-2
TGTGCCAGCAGTTTATCGGAATGGGACAAAGATGGCTACACCTTC
CASSLSEWDKDGYTF
>-|TRBV20-1|TRBD1|TRBJ2-3
TGCAGTGCTTTCCAGAGGACAGGTCGCACAGATACGCAGTATTTT
CSAFQRTGRTDTQYF
>-|TRBV24-1|TRBD1|TRBJ2-1
TGTGCCACCAGTGGTGGGACAGGTGTTGGAATCAATGAGCAGTTCTTC
CATSGGTGVGINEQFF
>-|TRBV5-5|-|TRBJ2-2
TGTGCCAGCAGCTTTCTTCCAGGGGAGGCCGGGGAGCTGTTTTTT
CASSFLPGEAGELFF
>-|TRBV10-3|-|TRBJ2-7
TGTGCCATCAGCGAAACCTACGAGCAGTACTTC
CAISETYEQYF
>few|TRBV20-1|TRBD1|TRBJ2-3
TGCAGTGCTCCACAGGGGGAAGCGCGCACAGATACGCAGTATTTT
CSAPQGEARTDTQYF
>-|TRBV15|-|TRBJ1-5
TGTGCCACCAGCAGAGATAGTCCCAGCAATCAGCCCCAGCATTTT
CATSRDSPSNQPQHF
>many|TRBV5-1|TRBD2|TRBJ2-7
TGCGCCAGCAGCCGGACTAGCGGTACCTACGAGCAGTACTTC
CASSRTSGTYEQYF
>few|TRBV29-1|-|TRBJ2-2
TGCACCTTAAGGTCGGAGGCCGGGGAGCTGTTTTTT
CTLRSEAGELFF
>-|TRBV7-7|-|TRBJ2-7
TGTGCCTGCAGCTTAGGGGACGGGAGCTCCTACGAGCAGTACTTC
CACSLGDGSSYEQYF
>once|TRBV7-8|TRBD1|TRBJ1-1
TGTGCCAGCAGCTCCGCGAGGGACAGGGGAACTGAAGCTTTCTTT
CASSSARDRGTEAFF
>few|TRBV7-6|-|TRBJ2-1
TGTGCCAGCAGCTTAGGGGCAGTTCTTAACAATGAGCAGTTCTTC
CASSLGAVLNNEQFF
>many|TRBV4-2|TRBD2|TRBJ2-3
TGTGCCACAAACCCGGGGGGGCTGATAGATACGCAGTATTTT
CATNPGGLIDTQYF
>many|TRBV20-1|-|TRBJ1-4
TGCAGTGCTAGAGAAGAATACAAGGGGGAAAAACTGTTTTTT
CSAREEYKGEKLFF
>-|TRBV7-9|-|TRBJ2-5
TGTGCCAGCAGCCCCCTGGTCCCGGAGACCCAGTACTTC
CASSPLVPETQYF
>medium-sized|TRBV3-1|TRBD2|TRBJ2-2
TGTGCCAGCAGGCGGGGTACGGGAGGCACCGGGGAGCTGTTTTTT
CASRRGTGGTGELFF
>-|TRBV30|-|TRBJ1-5
TGTGCCTGGAGCGACGGTGGGAGGGCTTCTCCCCAGCATTTT
CAWSDGGRASPQHF
>-|TRBV20-1|TRBD2|TRBJ2-3
TGCAGTGTAAGAAGTCCGGGTTTAGCGGGGGGTACAGATACGCAGTATTTT
CSVRSPGLAGGTDTQYF
>many|TRBV6-6|-|TRBJ2-3
TGTGCCAGCAGCCGCACAGGGGGCGGGGGGGCTACGCAGTATTTT
CASSRTGGGGATQYF
>few|TRBV27|TRBD1|TRBJ1-2
TGTGCCAGCAGTTTGACAGGGGGAGTTTCCGTGTGGACCTTC
CASSLTGGVSVWTF
>few|TRBV6-5|-|TRBJ2-5
TGTGCCAGCACCCGAGACTCACAGGGGACCCAGTACTTC
CASTRDSQGTQYF
>few|TRBV18|-|TRBJ2-1
TGTGCCAGCTCACAAGGCCCGAGCTCCTACAATGAGCAGTTCTTC
CASSQGPSSYNEQFF
>-|TRBV6-2/TRBV6-3|TRBD1|TRBJ1-5
TGTGCCAGCCGGGACAGGGAGGATCAGCCCCAGCATTTT
CASRDREDQPQHF
>-|TRBV30|TRBD1|TRBJ2-2
TGTGCCTGGAGTTCGACAGGGGGTGTGAAGCTGTTTTTT
CAWSSTGGVKLFF